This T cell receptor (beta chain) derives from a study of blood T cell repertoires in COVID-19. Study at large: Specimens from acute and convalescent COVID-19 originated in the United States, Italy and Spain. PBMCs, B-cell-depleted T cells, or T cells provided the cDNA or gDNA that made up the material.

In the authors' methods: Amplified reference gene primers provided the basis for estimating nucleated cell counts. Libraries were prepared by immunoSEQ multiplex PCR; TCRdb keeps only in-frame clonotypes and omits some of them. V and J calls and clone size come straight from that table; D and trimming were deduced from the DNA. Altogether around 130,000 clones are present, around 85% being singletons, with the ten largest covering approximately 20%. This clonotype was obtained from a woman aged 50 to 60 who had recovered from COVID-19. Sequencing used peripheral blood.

Here the CDR3 reads CATSTTGGNTIYF. The CDR3 DNA reads TGTGCCACCAGCACAACAGGAGGAAACACCATATATTTT. The genes are TRBV15 and TRBJ1-3, with a possible D match to TRBD1 (5 bases). The CDR3 has 13 amino acids. Per germline, CDR1 LNHNV and CDR2 YYDKDF (reference sequence). Between the trimmed V and J ends, which lost 4 bases and 4 bases, there was a span of 8 bases.